What follows are 25 T cell receptor beta chains derived from one specimen sequenced in a study of radiotherapy plus CTLA-4 blockade in lung cancer. Here immunoSEQ multiplex PCR was the method, and the copy in TCRdb shows in-frame clones only, minus some. The sample lists around 110,000 clones, roughly 86% occurring once. Sequenced material: peripheral blood, taken from a patient treated with radiotherapy plus ipilimumab. The receptor set was obtained from a human donor with non-small cell lung cancer that progressed on radiotherapy plus ipilimumab. Some clones in this sample may be carry-over from other donors' samples.

V gene TRBV2 combines with J gene TRBJ1-4; 7 bases match TRBD1. From germline, CDR1 is SNHLY and CDR2 FYNNEI. This CDR3 is built from 16 residues. V gave up 4 bases and J gave up 6 bases; unmatched junction bases: 11. The CDR3 loop reads CASSVAYRTGDEKLFF. For the CDR3, the DNA is TGTGCCAGCAGTGTGGCCTACCGGACAGGAGATGAAAAACTGTTTTTT.

V is TRBV7-9 and J is TRBJ1-1, with D tentatively TRBD1 (6 bases). The CDR3 totals 13 residues. V lost 4 bases, J lost 3 bases, and 9 bases lay in between. In germline, CDR1 is SEHNR, CDR2 FQNEAQ (reference sequence). CDR3 DNA: TGTGCCAGCAGCTCACAGGGTCACACTGAAGCTTTCTTT. Translation gives CASSSQGHTEAFF.

The chain couples TRBV5-1 to TRBJ2-1; 7 bases match TRBD2. V lost 1 base, J lost 6 bases, and 7 bases stayed unmatched. Germline assignment: CDR1 SGHRS and CDR2 YFSETQ. The CDR3 loop spans 15 amino acids. The CDR3 loop is CASSLLVAGSNEQFF. The CDR3 bases are TGCGCCAGCAGCTTGTTAGTAGCGGGTTCCAATGAGCAGTTCTTC.

The chain joins TRBV2 to TRBJ2-3, with TRBD2 matching over 16 bases. J gave up 6 bases and V 3 bases, and 15 bases lay outside the gene matches. CDR3 length: 20 amino acids. The germline V gene encodes CDR1 SNHLY and CDR2 FYNNEI. The chain's CDR3 is CASSEPGLAGGPKRSDTQYF. CDR3 bases: TGTGCCAGCAGTGAGCCGGGACTAGCGGGGGGGCCGAAAAGGTCCGATACGCAGTATTTT.

The chain recombines TRBV5-1 with TRBJ2-7, with 9 bases lining up with TRBD1. V dropped 5 bases and J dropped 0; count of bases not matched to a gene: 3. The CDR3 spans 14 residues. CDR1 is SGHRS and CDR2 is YFSETQ in the germline V gene. CDR3 residues: CASREGQGSYEQYF. The CDR3 coding sequence is TGCGCCAGCAGGGAGGGACAGGGCTCCTACGAGCAGTACTTC.

This chain connects TRBV18 to TRBJ1-3; the match to TRBD1 covers 8 bases. CDR1 is KGHSH, CDR2 LQKENI, per germline. The CDR3 loop spans 16 amino acids. Trimming took 4 bases from V and 0 from J; bases not matched to a gene: 5. The CDR3 bases are TGTGCCAGCTCACAGACCGGGACAGGCTCTGGAAACACCATATATTTT. Translating gives CASSQTGTGSGNTIYF.

The V gene is TRBV27, the J gene TRBJ1-4, with 9 bases that match TRBD1. Trimming cost V 5 bases and J 3 bases; bases outside gene matches: 7. CDR3 size: 16 residues. The germline gives CDR1 MNHEY, CDR2 SMNVEV (reference sequence). The CDR3 DNA is TGTGCCAGCAGTCCCATCCGGGACAGGGCTAATGAAAAACTGTTTTTT. Encoded protein: CASSPIRDRANEKLFF.

V and J are TRBV6-6 and TRBJ2-2, with D perhaps matching TRBD1 (5 bases). CDR1 is MNHNY, CDR2 SVGAGI, per germline (reference sequence). This CDR3 is 13 amino acids long. The germline V and J ends were trimmed by 4 bases and 5 bases, with 8 bases remaining between them. CDR3 DNA: TGTGCCAGCAGTTTGACAGAGACCGGGGAGCTGTTTTTT. This sequence encodes CASSLTETGELFF.

This clone was observed a handful of times. The gene calls are TRBV5-1 and TRBJ1-1; D remains ambiguous. V was clipped by 5 bases and J by 0 bases, with 17 bases between them. This CDR3 has 16 residues. Germline CDR1 and CDR2: SGHRS and YFSETQ. Here the CDR3 reads CASRGGGPEMNTEAFF. The DNA of the CDR3 is TGCGCCAGCAGGGGAGGAGGGCCGGAAATGAACACTGAAGCTTTCTTT.

J is TRBJ2-2 and V is TRBV1; the DNA was not used to check the table's D call, TRBD2. TRBV1 is described as a pseudogene. This CDR3 is 19 amino acids long. DNA of the CDR3: TGCACCAGCAGCCTCCCGCGACTAGCGGGGCCACGGAGGCACAGGGAGCTGTTTTTT. It translates to CTSSLPRLAGPRRHRELFF.

The genes are TRBV2 and TRBJ1-1; D unresolved. The germline V gene encodes CDR1 SNHLY and CDR2 FYNNEI. This CDR3 has 14 amino acids. Here the CDR3 reads CADLAAPMNTEAFF. The CDR3 DNA is TGTGCGGACTTGGCCGCACCCATGAACACTGAAGCTTTCTTT.

CDR3: CASSLFGTSINYEQYF. DNA of the CDR3: TGTGCCAGCAGTTTATTCGGGACATCGATAAACTACGAGCAGTACTTC. The V gene is TRBV27, the J gene TRBJ2-7; possible D gene TRBD1, 6 bases. Germline-derived CDR1 and CDR2 are MNHEY and SMNVEV (reference sequence). CDR3 size: 16 residues. Trimming cost V 1 base and J 3 bases, with 16 bases left between them.

The chain is built from TRBV7-2 and TRBJ1-1; 8 positions match TRBD1. CDR1 is SGHTA and CDR2 is FQGNSA in the germline V gene. V gave up 3 bases and J gave up 6 bases; unmatched junction bases: 3. This CDR3 is built from 13 residues. CDR3 protein: CASSFDRGAEAFF. DNA of the CDR3: TGTGCCAGCAGCTTCGACAGGGGCGCTGAAGCTTTCTTT.

This clone was observed a single time. This chain connects TRBV7-4 to TRBJ1-4; D call uncertain. Germline CDR1 reads SGHVT; CDR2 reads SQSDAQ. V lost 0 bases and J lost 0, with 11 bases in between. The CDR3 loop spans 17 amino acids. For the CDR3, the DNA is TGTGCCAGCAGCTTAGCCGGGCAAGGGACAACTAATGAAAAACTGTTTTTT. Protein: CASSLAGQGTTNEKLFF.

J is TRBJ2-2 and V is TRBV2; TRBD2 might be the D (6 bases). The V end lost 7 bases, the J end lost 8 bases, and 14 bases lay between the germline ends. The CDR3 consists of 13 residues. CDR1 and CDR2 (germline): SNHLY, FYNNEI. Here the CDR3 reads CASTYWEVGELFF. The CDR3 nucleotides read TGTGCCAGCACCTACTGGGAGGTTGGGGAGCTGTTTTTT.

The chain is built from TRBV27 and TRBJ2-7; 7 bases align to TRBD2. Germline V lookup: CDR1 MNHEY, CDR2 SMNVEV (reference sequence). This CDR3 has 14 residues. After removal of 5 bases from V and 2 bases from J, the junction contained 6 bases not matched to a gene. CDR3 nucleotide sequence: TGTGCCAGCAGTACCATCCGGGGGGCCTACGAGCAGTACTTC. Translating gives CASSTIRGAYEQYF.

This clone was detected only once. The chain has TRBV6-5 and TRBJ1-2, with 9 positions matching TRBD1. J lost 6 bases, V lost 5 bases, and 7 bases had no gene match. Germline V gene lookup returns CDR1 MNHEY and CDR2 SVGAGI. The CDR3 is 14 amino acids. Written as DNA, the CDR3 is TGTGCCAGCAGTCAAACCCGGGACAGGGATGGCTACACCTTC. It encodes CASSQTRDRDGYTF.

This clone was detected only a few times. The CDR3 loop reads CASSYTKTTSYGYTF. CDR3 bases: TGTGCCAGCAGTTACACGAAGACCACTAGTTATGGCTACACCTTC. The chain employs TRBV6-5 and TRBJ1-2; D is undetermined. Germline-derived CDR1 and CDR2 are MNHEY and SVGAGI. The V end was cut by 2 bases, the J end by 5 bases, with 15 bases between. The CDR3 has 15 residues.

The rearrangement uses TRBV6-5 and TRBJ2-7; D is uncertain. The ends were cut back, 6 bases at V and 5 bases at J, with 20 bases in the middle. Germline-derived CDR1 and CDR2 are MNHEY and SVGAGI. The length of the CDR3 is 15 residues. Here the CDR3 reads CASRMASWTFHEQYF. CDR3 bases: TGTGCCAGCAGAATGGCCAGTTGGACGTTTCACGAGCAGTACTTC.

The CDR3 protein is CASSSDYTDTQYF. CDR3 nucleotides: TGTGCCAGCAGCTCGGACTACACAGATACGCAGTATTTT. V is TRBV5-4 and J is TRBJ2-3, with a possible D match to TRBD2 (6 bases). Looked up from germline, CDR1 is SGHNT and CDR2 is YYREEE (reference sequence). The V end was cut by 3 bases, the J end by 2 bases, with 7 bases between. CDR3 length: 13 residues.

The genes are TRBV11-2 and TRBJ1-1; D is ambiguous. The germline V gene encodes CDR1 SGHAT and CDR2 FQNNGV. Trimming took 6 bases from V and 7 from J, leaving 18 bases between them. The CDR3 runs 14 residues. CDR3 DNA sequence: TGTGCCAGCAGTTACCTAATGGGATATGGTGAAGCTTTCTTT. It is translated as CASSYLMGYGEAFF.

The genes are TRBV4-3 and TRBJ1-2, with unresolved D. Trimming took off 0 bases at V and 3 bases at J, with 8 bases between the two ends. Germline V gene sequence: CDR1 LGHNA, CDR2 YSLEER. The CDR3 is made up of 14 amino acids. CDR3 nucleotides: TGCGCCAGCAGCCAAGATCGTAGGGACTATGGCTACACCTTC. The encoded protein is CASSQDRRDYGYTF.

This clone was recorded only once. The chain is built from TRBV10-1 and TRBJ2-2, with D unclear. CDR3 length equals 20 residues. Trimming cost V 2 bases and J 0 bases, with 22 bases left between them. In germline, CDR1 is WNHNN, CDR2 SYGVQD (reference sequence). CDR3 region: CASSEGIGYLARSNTGELFF. The CDR3 DNA follows: TGCGCCAGCAGTGAGGGAATCGGATACCTCGCCAGATCGAACACCGGGGAGCTGTTTTTT.

The genes are TRBV7-2 and TRBJ2-3; the D gene is possibly TRBD2 (5 bases). Per the germline V gene, CDR1 is SGHTA and CDR2 is FQGNSA. The CDR3 spans 17 residues. Trimming took off 5 bases at V and 0 bases at J, with 18 bases between the two ends. The DNA of the CDR3 is TGTGCCAGCAGCCCCCGGACTCCGCTTCACAGCACAGATACGCAGTATTTT. This gives the protein CASSPRTPLHSTDTQYF.

This sequence joins TRBV4-3 and TRBJ2-1; no firm D call. Germline V lookup: CDR1 LGHNA, CDR2 YSLEER. CDR3 size: 15 residues. The V gene lost 1 base and the J gene lost 10 bases, with 17 bases spanning the gap. In nucleotides, the CDR3 is TGCGCCAGCAGCCAAGCCAGGAGCCAGGCCCTCGAGCAGTTCTTC. Translation: CASSQARSQALEQFF.